Reported below is one TCR beta chain. The antigen is unknown. Sequence at one end of the junction differs from germline and may be a read error. This specimen comes from a study of tumor and adjacent non-tumor tissue in lung cancer. Study-level results: Top 100 clones took a larger repertoire share in normal lung. Compared with tumor, normal lung showed significantly lower TCR diversity.

RNA was extracted from bulk tissue without any cell sorting. This non-tumor lung sample came from over 3 cm beyond the tumor edge. Newly diagnosed lung cancer patients had thoracic surgery in China, August–late 2014, without prior chemotherapy. A modified ARM-PCR protocol with three rounds of nested PCR amplified TCRbeta. A single record per CDR3 protein comes from TCRdb applying MiXCR to the multiplex PCR reads. The sample includes about 90,000 distinct CDR3 sequences, around 76% of them seen just once. The receptor's source is a woman in her 50s with non-small cell lung cancer. Input material: distant non-tumor lung tissue.

The CDR3 is CTIQGTTDTQYF. The CDR3 nucleotides read TGTACCATCCAGGGGACCACAGATACGCAGTATTTT. The chain combines TRBV10-3 with TRBJ2-3, with D perhaps matching TRBD1 (6 bases). This CDR3 is built from 12 residues. Per the germline V gene, CDR1 is ENHRY and CDR2 is SYGVKD.